Below, 18 T cell receptor beta chains from the same sample are listed, as sequenced in a study of blood T cell repertoires in COVID-19. Some clones are missing from TCRdb's copy, which holds only in-frame ones; the method was immunoSEQ multiplex PCR. The repertoire holds fewer than 300,000 clones, with about 80% as singletons. Sequenced sample: peripheral blood. Source of these receptors: a human donor in a cohort sampled during active COVID-19.

The chain joins TRBV6-5 to TRBJ2-5; TRBD2 agrees at 9 bases. V lost 2 bases, J lost 5 bases, and 9 bases stayed unmatched. The CDR3 has 16 residues. The germline CDR1 and CDR2 sequences are MNHEY and SVGAGI. CDR3 nucleotide sequence: TGTGCCAGCAGTTACGCGACTGCGGGAGGGCCCGAGACCCAGTACTTC. The encoded protein is CASSYATAGGPETQYF.

This clone was detected only a few times. Compared with germline, one end of the junction differs, possibly owing to a read error. The chain has TRBV7-7 and TRBJ2-2; a possible D gene is TRBD1 (5 bases). The germline gives CDR1 SSHAT, CDR2 FNYEAQ (reference sequence). This CDR3 has 13 amino acids. In DNA form, the CDR3 reads TGTGCTAGCAGCTTGACAGTCACCGGGGAGCTGTTTTTT. Amino acids: CASSLTVTGELFF.

The chain carries TRBV29-1 and TRBJ1-2, with D hard to call. CDR3 length: 11 amino acids. Germline lookup yields CDR1 SQVTM and CDR2 ANQGSEA. V gave up 6 bases and J gave up 6 bases, with 11 bases separating them. The CDR3 DNA follows: TGCAGCGTGGTCACCGGTCATGGCTACACCTTC. This encodes CSVVTGHGYTF.

DNA for the CDR3: TGCGCCAGCCGACTAGCGGGATTGGCCTACAATGAGCAGTTCTTC. Encoded protein: CASRLAGLAYNEQFF. The chain recombines TRBV5-1 with TRBJ2-1; 11 bases are a match to TRBD2. Germline CDR1 reads SGHRS; CDR2 reads YFSETQ. The CDR3 covers 15 residues. V was clipped by 7 bases and J by 2 bases; unmatched bases: 5.

The chain uses TRBV7-8 and TRBJ2-7; D is undetermined. The V end lost 1 base, the J end lost 6 bases, and 7 bases lay between the germline ends. Germline CDR1 and CDR2: SGHVS and FQNEAQ. CDR3 length: 12 amino acids. Here the CDR3 DNA reads TGTGCCAGCAGCTTAGTTTCGTCCGAGCAGTACTTC. Amino acids: CASSLVSSEQYF.

The chain employs TRBV5-1 and TRBJ2-3; 8 bases line up with TRBD2. The CDR3 covers 14 residues. V lost 4 bases to trimming and J lost 3 bases; unmatched junction nucleotides: 4. Germline V gives CDR1 SGHRS, CDR2 YFSETQ. CDR3 nucleotides: TGCGCCAGCAGCCCTGGGACTAGTACAGATACGCAGTATTTT. Amino acid sequence: CASSPGTSTDTQYF.

To note about this clone: The sample has other DNA sequences that encode this CDR3 too. The V and J genes are TRBV14 and TRBJ2-2; D gene unclear. This CDR3 region has 13 residues. Trimming stripped 4 bases from V and 3 bases from J, with 6 bases between. The germline V gene encodes CDR1 SGHDN and CDR2 FVKESK. CDR3 nucleotides: TGTGCCAGCAGCCCTCAGTACACCGGGGAGCTGTTTTTT. Protein: CASSPQYTGELFF.

The CDR3 DNA is TGCGCCAGCAGCTGGGTAGGGGGACAGGGGGGAGTCCCCCGCGAGCAGTTCTTC. As protein: CASSWVGGQGGVPREQFF. The chain couples TRBV5-1 to TRBJ2-1; 11 bases line up with TRBD1. Germline V gene data show CDR1 as SGHRS and CDR2 as YFSETQ. With 3 bases clipped from V and 10 bases from J, the junction kept 18 bases outside the gene matches. This CDR3 region has 18 residues.

The chain uses TRBV7-4 and TRBJ1-5, with D unclear. The length of the CDR3 is 22 residues. Looked up from germline, CDR1 is SGHVT and CDR2 is SQSDAQ. Trimming removed 1 base at V and 0 bases at J, with 28 bases between. CDR3 bases: TGTGCCAGCAGCTTAGAAATAGGAGTTCGCAACCCCGGCCCATATAGCAATCAGCCCCAGCATTTT. It yields the protein CASSLEIGVRNPGPYSNQPQHF.

The chain uses TRBV28 and TRBJ1-6; a weak D match, TRBD1 (5 bases). V shed 8 bases and J shed 6 bases, with 11 bases lying between them. The CDR3 covers 13 residues. Germline V lookup: CDR1 MDHEN, CDR2 SYDVKM. The CDR3 region is CASLRQLNSPLHF. CDR3 sequence (DNA): TGTGCCAGCCTCCGACAGCTTAATTCACCCCTCCACTTT. Looking up the rest from reference TRBV28 and TRBJ1-6 gives the full variable domain: DVKVTQSSRYLVKRTGEKVFLECVQDMDHENMFWYRQDPGLGLRLIYFSYDVKMKEKGDIPEGYSVSREKKERFSLILESASTNQTSMYLCASLRQLNSPLHFGNGTRLTVT.

The V gene is TRBV29-1, the J gene TRBJ1-1, with D uncertain. Germline V gene sequence: CDR1 SQVTM, CDR2 ANQGSEA. The CDR3 sequence is 15 residues long. V was clipped by 5 bases and J by 5 bases, with 21 bases between them. The CDR3 DNA reads TGCAGCGTTACTTATCCGACGGCCTGGAGGACTGAAGCTTTCTTT. Translating gives CSVTYPTAWRTEAFF. The full variable domain, completed using reference TRBV29-1 and TRBJ1-1, is SAVISQKPSRDICQRGTSLTIQCQVDSQVTMMFWYRQQPGQSLTLIATANQGSEATYESGFVIDKFPISRPNLTFSTLTVSNMSPEDSSIYLCSVTYPTAWRTEAFFGQGTRLTVV.

The rearrangement joins TRBV5-1 to TRBJ2-2; D is ambiguous. The V gene's germline CDR1 is SGHRS and CDR2 YFSETQ. V was clipped by 5 bases and J by 4 bases, with 9 bases between them. The CDR3 spans 13 residues. This CDR3 is CASRLEVTGELFF. The CDR3 bases are TGCGCCAGCAGGTTAGAGGTCACCGGGGAGCTGTTTTTT.

This clone was found a few times. V is TRBV6-6 and J is TRBJ1-1; D might be TRBD1 (5 bases). The CDR3 spans 14 residues. V lost 0 bases to trimming and J lost 6 bases, with 11 bases between them. Germline lookup yields CDR1 MNHNY and CDR2 SVGAGI (reference sequence). This CDR3 reads CASSYSSGVPEAFF. The CDR3 coding sequence is TGTGCCAGCAGTTACTCGTCGGGGGTGCCTGAAGCTTTCTTT.

This sequence joins TRBV5-1 and TRBJ1-1, with 9 bases matching TRBD1. Germline CDR1 is SGHRS and CDR2 is YFSETQ. With V trimmed by 2 bases and J by 1 base, 3 bases remained unmatched. This CDR3 contains 15 residues. CDR3 bases: TGCGCCAGCAGCTTTGGACAGGGGAAGAACACTGAAGCTTTCTTT. It translates to CASSFGQGKNTEAFF.

This chain connects TRBV10-3 to TRBJ2-7; D perhaps matches TRBD2 (5 bases). CDR3 length equals 15 residues. CDR1 and CDR2 (germline): ENHRY, SYGVKD. Deletions cut 10 bases from V and 0 bases from J, with 19 bases between. Here the CDR3 reads CATRETGMSSYEQYF. The DNA of the CDR3 is TGTGCCACACGTGAAACGGGAATGTCCTCCTACGAGCAGTACTTC.

The chain joins TRBV6-2 or TRBV6-3 to TRBJ2-1; the D gene could be TRBD1 or TRBD2 (7 bases each). The CDR3 contains 15 residues. V lost 6 bases, J lost 5 bases, and 17 bases lay in between. The germline gives CDR1 MNHEY, CDR2 SVGEGT. The CDR3 protein is CASSQGGGLHNEQFF. The CDR3 DNA follows: TGTGCCAGCAGCCAGGGGGGGGGCCTCCACAATGAGCAGTTCTTC.

This clone was detected once. The V gene is TRBV28, the J gene TRBJ1-6, with D possibly TRBD1 on 6 matching bases. This CDR3 is built from 16 residues. V lost 5 bases to trimming and J lost 1 base, with 12 bases between them. The germline V gene encodes CDR1 MDHEN and CDR2 SYDVKM. CDR3 sequence: CASSPIQGSYNSPLHF. The CDR3 DNA is TGTGCCAGCAGTCCAATACAGGGTTCCTATAATTCACCCCTCCACTTT.

The rearrangement uses TRBV7-9 and TRBJ1-5, with 9 positions matching TRBD1. Trimming at V came to 3 bases and at J to 3 bases, leaving 6 bases not matched to a gene. CDR3 size: 16 residues. Germline V lookup: CDR1 SEHNR, CDR2 FQNEAQ (reference sequence). CDR3 region: CASSLGGQGNNQPQHF. CDR3 sequence (DNA): TGTGCCAGCAGCTTGGGGGGACAGGGCAACAATCAGCCCCAGCATTTT. The full variable domain, completed using reference TRBV7-9 and TRBJ1-5, is DTGVSQNPRHKITKRGQNVTFRCDPISEHNRLYWYRQTLGQGPEFLTYFQNEAQLEKSRLLSDRFSAERPKGSFSTLEIQRTEQGDSAMYLCASSLGGQGNNQPQHFGDGTRLSIL.